A selection of T cell receptor beta chains follows, all from one sample in a study of blood T cell repertoires in COVID-19. The data were produced by immunoSEQ multiplex PCR, yet TCRdb's version contains in-frame clones alone and is incomplete. The data show approximately 210,000 clones, with about 88% seen just once and 5.5% to 7% held by the top ten. Sequencing used peripheral blood. These TCRs come from a woman in her thirties or forties who had recovered from COVID-19. The CDR3 runs from the conserved cysteine through the conserved F or W. The order of the fields is D gene, J gene, V gene, clone size, CDR3 DNA, CDR3 protein. D genes are given only for firm matches. Not every row has a clone size; where given, it reads once, few, many or a size class.

TRBD2,TRBJ2-2,TRBV18,once,TGTGCCAGCTCACCTCCGGGACTAGCGAGTACCGGGGAGCTGTTTTTT,CASSPPGLASTGELFF
TRBD2,TRBJ2-1,TRBV11-2,-,TGTGCCAGCAGCTTAGGACCTAGCGGGATAAATGAGCAATTCTTC,CASSLGPSGINEQFF
TRBD2,TRBJ2-2,TRBV11-3,once,TGTGCCAGCAGCTTCACCGGCTCGGGGGGAGGGACCGGGGAGCTGTTTTTT,CASSFTGSGGGTGELFF
TRBD2,TRBJ2-7,TRBV12-5,-,TGTGCTAGTGGTAGAGGGGAGGGCCCCTACGAGCAGTACTTC,CASGRGEGPYEQYF
-,TRBJ2-2,TRBV3-1/TRBV3-2,-,TGTGCCAGCAGCCATAGGGGTTGGACCGGGGAGCTGTTTTTT,CASSHRGWTGELFF
-,TRBJ1-2,TRBV18,-,TGTGCCAGCTCACCTTACGACAGCCCCTATGGCTACACCTTC,CASSPYDSPYGYTF
-,TRBJ2-1,TRBV9,-,TGTGCCAGCAGCGTAGAGGGGGAACCCAACCCAACCAGGAGCTCCTACAATGAGCAGTTCTTC,CASSVEGEPNPTRSSYNEQFF
-,TRBJ2-7,TRBV4-3,once,TGCGCCAGCAGCCCTCAATTCACCAAATGGACAGAGTATCATTTAGGTGAGCAGTACTTC,CASSPQFTKWTEYHLGEQYF
-,TRBJ2-3,TRBV3-1/TRBV3-2,-,TGTGCCAGCAGCCAAGACGGTTATCGAAGCACAGATACGCAGTATTTT,CASSQDGYRSTDTQYF
TRBD1,TRBJ2-3,TRBV30,-,TGTGCCTGGACCCGGACAGGGAAAGATACGCAGTATTTT,CAWTRTGKDTQYF
-,TRBJ2-1,TRBV7-2,-,TGTGCCAGCAGCTTACCGGGAGTCCCCTACAATGAGCAGTTCTTC,CASSLPGVPYNEQFF
TRBD1,TRBJ1-4,TRBV4-1,-,TGCGCCAGCAGCCAAGGTTGGACAGGGGATTCGGAAAAACTGTTTTTT,CASSQGWTGDSEKLFF
-,TRBJ2-5,TRBV20-1,-,TGCAGTGCTAGCCGTCAAGAGACCCAGTACTTC,CSASRQETQYF
-,TRBJ2-2,TRBV30,-,TGTGCCTGGAGTGTCAGGGCGGTCCGGAACACCGGGGAGCTGTTTTTT,CAWSVRAVRNTGELFF
-,TRBJ2-1,TRBV4-3,-,TGCGCCAGCAGCCAAGACCCCGGGGGCTCCTACAATGAGCAGTTCTTC,CASSQDPGGSYNEQFF
TRBD1,TRBJ1-5,TRBV19,-,TGTGCCAGTAGTCCCGCACAGGGGGCACAGCCCCAGCATTTT,CASSPAQGAQPQHF
-,TRBJ2-2,TRBV5-1,-,TGCGCCAGCAGCCCTTCCCCGGGTGAGGACACCGGGGAGCTGTTTTTT,CASSPSPGEDTGELFF
-,TRBJ2-1,TRBV19,-,TGTGCCAGTAGACCCGGGATTCACACCAATGAGCAGTTCTTC,CASRPGIHTNEQFF
-,TRBJ2-1,TRBV7-3,-,TGTGCCAGCAGCCCCCTAGGACGGGGCTACAATGAGCAGTTCTTC,CASSPLGRGYNEQFF
TRBD1,TRBJ1-4,TRBV28,few,TGTGCCAGCAAAGGACAGGGGGTTCCTAATGAAAAACTGTTTTTT,CASKGQGVPNEKLFF
TRBD1,TRBJ1-5,TRBV5-8,-,TGTGCCAGCAGCTTTTTTTTGGTTTTGGGGACAGGGGAACAGCCCCAGCATTTT,CASSFFLVLGTGEQPQHF
-,TRBJ2-5,TRBV18,-,TGTGCCAGCTCACCCATTTTCGTGACAGGCCCTCGCAGGGAGACCCAGTACTTC,CASSPIFVTGPRRETQYF
-,TRBJ1-1,TRBV12-3/TRBV12-4,-,TGTGCCAGCATGGGGGGACCCTCCGAAGCTTTCTTT,CASMGGPSEAFF
-,TRBJ1-1,TRBV12-5,-,TGTGCTAGTGGTTTGGGTTCAGGGTTTGGTACTGAAGCTTTCTTT,CASGLGSGFGTEAFF
TRBD2,TRBJ2-5,TRBV4-3,once,TGCGCCAGCAGCCAAGATCTAACTAGCGGGTACCAAGAGACCCAGTACTTC,CASSQDLTSGYQETQYF
TRBD2,TRBJ2-1,TRBV12-3/TRBV12-4,-,TGTGCCAGCAGAACCGGGAGGTATGAGCAGTTCTTC,CASRTGRYEQFF
-,TRBJ2-5,TRBV29-1,-,TGCAGCGTTGAAGGGGACTTTGTAAGGACCCAGTACTTC,CSVEGDFVRTQYF
-,TRBJ1-6,TRBV6-5,-,TGTGCCAGCAGAATACAGGGAAGTGGTTCACCCCTCCACTTT,CASRIQGSGSPLHF
-,TRBJ1-1,TRBV27,-,TGTGCCAGCAGTTGGGCCAGAACCACTGAAGCTTTCTTT,CASSWARTTEAFF
TRBD1,TRBJ1-2,TRBV28,-,TGTGCCACCCGAGGGGGCGGCCGAGGAGGCTACACCTTC,CATRGGGRGGYTF
-,TRBJ1-1,TRBV29-1,-,TGCAGCGTTGAAGGAGCCAACACTGAAGCTTTCTTT,CSVEGANTEAFF
TRBD1,TRBJ1-1,TRBV7-9,-,TGTGCCAGCGATTGGGGACAGGGAGATACTGAAGCTTTCTTT,CASDWGQGDTEAFF
-,TRBJ2-5,TRBV2,-,TGTGCCAGCAGTGGGGGGGTCCAAGAGACCCAGTACTTC,CASSGGVQETQYF
-,TRBJ1-2,TRBV29-1,-,TGCAGCGCCCACTCGACAGGTCGAAACTATGGCTACACCTTC,CSAHSTGRNYGYTF
-,TRBJ1-6,TRBV9,-,TGTGCCAGCAGCGTAGCAGGGAATAATTCACCCCTCCACTTT,CASSVAGNNSPLHF
TRBD2,TRBJ2-1,TRBV7-2,-,TGTGCCAGCAGCCCCCTTCTGAGCGGCCTAGCGGGAAGTGAGCAGTTCTTC,CASSPLLSGLAGSEQFF
-,TRBJ1-1,TRBV5-4,-,TGTGCCAGCAGCGTAACAGCAAACACTGAAGCTTTCTTT,CASSVTANTEAFF
TRBD1,TRBJ2-2,TRBV28,-,TGTGCCAGCAGTTCCATAGGACAGGGGTGGGCCGGGGAGCTGTTTTTT,CASSSIGQGWAGELFF
TRBD1,TRBJ1-2,TRBV27,-,TGTGCCAGCAGTCCCGACAGGGCCTCTTTTTCATATGGCTACACCTTC,CASSPDRASFSYGYTF
TRBD2,TRBJ2-7,TRBV5-4,-,TGTGCCAGCAGCTTGCTAGGGACTAGCGGCTCCTACGAGCAGTACTTC,CASSLLGTSGSYEQYF
-,TRBJ1-2,TRBV6-5,-,TGTGCCAGCATTCCTACAGCCGAACCTCTCTTCGGCTACACCTTC,CASIPTAEPLFGYTF
TRBD2,TRBJ2-5,TRBV5-1,-,TGCGCCAGCAGCTCCGGGACTAGCGGGAGGGCCGAGGAGACCCAGTACTTC,CASSSGTSGRAEETQYF
TRBD2,TRBJ2-2,TRBV2,-,TGTGCCAGCAGCGAGGGAGCTAGCGGGAACACCGGGGAGCTGTTTTTT,CASSEGASGNTGELFF
TRBD1,TRBJ2-2,TRBV12-5,-,TGTGCTAGTGGTTTGGTACTTGGCAGGGGGCCCCCCGGGGAGCTGTTTTTT,CASGLVLGRGPPGELFF
-,TRBJ2-7,TRBV4-3,-,TGCGCCAGCAGCCAAGATCTAGGGGTTTACGAGCAGTACTTC,CASSQDLGVYEQYF
-,TRBJ2-7,TRBV4-1,-,TGCGCCAGCAGCCAAGAAGCCAAATACGAGCAGTACTTC,CASSQEAKYEQYF
-,TRBJ1-6,TRBV6-6,-,TGTGCCAGCACCCAGCGACGGACATATAATTCACCCCTCCACTTT,CASTQRRTYNSPLHF
TRBD2,TRBJ2-7,TRBV5-1,-,TGCGCCAGCAGCATACTAGCGGGAGCCTACGAGCAGTACTTC,CASSILAGAYEQYF
-,TRBJ2-5,TRBV15,-,TGTGCCACCAGCCCACATCCAGGCGCGGAGACCCAGTACTTC,CATSPHPGAETQYF
-,TRBJ2-2,TRBV5-1,-,TGCGCCAGCAGCCTCACAGGGTCGACCGGGGAGCTGTTTTTT,CASSLTGSTGELFF